The 18 T cell receptor beta chains below all came from one sample that was sequenced in a study of T cell responses to AZD1222 COVID-19 vaccine. Sequencing was performed with immunoSEQ multiplex PCR; in TCRdb, only in-frame clones are kept and a portion is missing. The table includes approximately 140,000 clones, 70% to 90% detected once. The source material was peripheral blood, sampled on day 0 of AZD1222 vaccination. These receptors were obtained from an adult in good health.

J is TRBJ1-1 and V is TRBV24-1; D not certain. Trimming removed 3 bases from V and 4 bases from J, with 8 bases in between. The CDR3 runs 13 residues. CDR1 and CDR2 from the germline V gene are KGHDR and SFDVKD. CDR3 residues: CATSDQRLTEAFF. In DNA form, the CDR3 reads TGTGCCACCAGTGATCAACGGCTCACTGAAGCTTTCTTT.

The chain is built from TRBV24-1 and TRBJ2-3; D call uncertain. The CDR3 is made up of 15 amino acids. Per germline, CDR1 KGHDR and CDR2 SFDVKD. V was clipped by 4 bases and J by 0 bases, with 10 bases between them. CDR3 in DNA: TGTGCCACCAGTGAGGCCGTAAGGAGCACAGATACGCAGTATTTT. Translated: CATSEAVRSTDTQYF.

The chain is built from TRBV30 and TRBJ1-5, with a tentative D call TRBD1 (5 bases). V lost 0 bases to trimming and J lost 11 bases, with 8 bases between them. The V gene's germline CDR1 is GTSNPN and CDR2 SVGIG (reference sequence). The CDR3 totals 11 residues. The CDR3 nucleotides are TGTGCCTGGAGTGTCGGGGGGGCCCAGCATTTT. The encoded protein is CAWSVGGAQHF.

The rearrangement joins TRBV30 to TRBJ1-1, with D uncertain. V gave up 2 bases and J gave up 5 bases, with 6 bases separating them. Germline V gives CDR1 GTSNPN, CDR2 SVGIG (reference sequence). This CDR3 has 11 residues. CDR3 region: CAWSPRTEAFF. In nucleotides, the CDR3 is TGTGCCTGGAGTCCCCGAACTGAAGCTTTCTTT.

The V and J genes are TRBV4-2 and TRBJ2-1, with 9 bases that match TRBD2. The CDR3 consists of 17 residues. The germline V gene encodes CDR1 LGHNA and CDR2 YNFKEQ. V shed 1 base and J 8 bases; nucleotides not matched to a gene: 12. The CDR3 region is CASSQGLGLARGYEQFF. CDR3 nucleotide sequence: TGTGCCAGCAGCCAAGGTCTGGGACTAGCCCGAGGGTATGAGCAGTTCTTC.

The chain links TRBV5-4 to TRBJ2-2; 13 bases fit TRBD2. The CDR3 runs to 16 residues. J lost 6 bases, V lost 3 bases, and 5 bases had no gene match. The germline CDR1 and CDR2 sequences are SGHNT and YYREEE (reference sequence). Here the CDR3 DNA reads TGTGCCAGCAGCTCTCGGACTAGCGGGAGACCCGGGGAGCTGTTTTTT. This translates into CASSSRTSGRPGELFF.

The chain is built from TRBV5-4 and TRBJ2-7; D possibly corresponds to TRBD1 (6 bases). Trimming cost V 4 bases and J 0 bases, with 11 bases left between them. Germline V gives CDR1 SGHNT, CDR2 YYREEE (reference sequence). The CDR3 extends over 14 amino acids. CDR3: CASSGQDSSYEQYF. The CDR3 nucleotides read TGTGCCAGCAGCGGTCAGGACAGCTCCTACGAGCAGTACTTC.

V is TRBV19 and J is TRBJ2-3; 8 bases fit TRBD2. The CDR3 is made up of 15 amino acids. Germline V gene sequence: CDR1 LNHDA, CDR2 SQIVND (reference sequence). J gave up 4 bases and V 4 bases, and 7 bases lay outside the gene matches. CDR3 in amino acids: CASSTNGRAADTQYF. The CDR3 DNA reads as TGTGCCAGTAGTACCAACGGGAGGGCCGCAGATACGCAGTATTTT.

In DNA, the CDR3 is TGTGCCATCAGCCCAGACAGGTCAACTGGAAACACCATATATTTT. Amino acids: CAISPDRSTGNTIYF. The J gene is TRBJ1-3, the V gene TRBV10-3, with D possibly TRBD1 on 6 matching bases. From germline, CDR1 is ENHRY and CDR2 SYGVKD. The CDR3 contains 15 residues. V gave up 6 bases and J gave up 2 bases, with 14 bases separating them.

The chain joins TRBV11-2 to TRBJ1-1; TRBD1 is a possible D gene (6 bases). CDR3 length: 14 residues. Between the trimmed V and J ends, which lost 2 bases and 4 bases, there was a span of 11 bases. The germline CDR1 and CDR2 sequences are SGHAT and FQNNGV. DNA of the CDR3: TGTGCCAGCAGCTTATGGGGGCAGGTCACTGAAGCTTTCTTT. It codes for CASSLWGQVTEAFF.

The V gene is TRBV14, the J gene TRBJ1-2; D is unresolved. Germline values: CDR1 SGHDN, CDR2 FVKESK. Trimming left V 1 base short and J 7 bases short, with 10 bases between. This CDR3 spans 13 amino acids. DNA of the CDR3: TGTGCCAGCAGCCAAGTCGCCCGGGGTGGCTACACCTTC. Protein sequence: CASSQVARGGYTF.

The rearrangement uses TRBV7-8 and TRBJ2-5; 7 positions match TRBD2. CDR3 length: 15 amino acids. CDR1 SGHVS and CDR2 FQNEAQ come from the germline V gene. J was trimmed by 5 bases and V by 1 base; bases with no gene match: 7. CDR3 loop: CASSLVPGRAETQYF. CDR3 nucleotide sequence: TGTGCCAGCAGCTTAGTGCCTGGGAGGGCTGAGACCCAGTACTTC.

The DNA of the CDR3 is TGTGCCAGCAGTGGGCCGGCCAGCTCTGGAAACACCATATATTTT. It specifies CASSGPASSGNTIYF. The V call is TRBV2, the J call TRBJ1-3; D gene uncertain. Germline lookup yields CDR1 SNHLY and CDR2 FYNNEI. The CDR3 has 15 residues. V was trimmed by 4 bases and J by 0 bases, leaving 10 bases between them.

This clone came up once. DNA of the CDR3: TGCGCCAGCAGCTTGGGTCCCGCCAACACTGAAGCTTTCTTT. Protein: CASSLGPANTEAFF. This rearrangement joins TRBV5-1 to TRBJ1-1; unclear D gene. The V end lost 0 bases, the J end lost 2 bases, and 8 bases lay between the germline ends. Germline lookup yields CDR1 SGHRS and CDR2 YFSETQ. This CDR3 spans 14 amino acids.

This chain connects TRBV11-3 to TRBJ2-7; D assignment may be TRBD1 or TRBD2 (6 bases each). CDR3 length: 15 residues. Germline V lookup: CDR1 SGHNT, CDR2 YENEEA. The V and J ends lost 5 bases and 2 bases respectively, with 16 bases between them. CDR3 loop: CASSTRGGPTYEQYF. CDR3 nucleotides: TGTGCCAGCAGCACCCGTGGGGGGCCTACCTACGAGCAGTACTTC.

This chain uses TRBV13 with TRBJ2-3; D uncertain. Trimming pared 5 bases from V and 9 bases from J, leaving 15 bases between. This CDR3 comprises 13 residues. Germline V CDR1 and CDR2: PRHDT, FYEKMQ (reference sequence). CDR3 loop: CASSLSLLRTQYF. CDR3 nucleotides: TGTGCCAGCAGCCTATCCCTCCTAAGGACGCAGTATTTT.

This rearrangement joins TRBV6-5 to TRBJ1-2; D gene uncertain. This CDR3 is built from 15 residues. Germline assignment: CDR1 MNHEY and CDR2 SVGAGI. V gave up 0 bases and J gave up 0 bases, with 8 bases separating them. The CDR3 DNA reads TGTGCCAGCAGTTACTCGGCAGCAGCTAACTATGGCTACACCTTC. It translates to CASSYSAAANYGYTF.

V and J are TRBV9 and TRBJ1-3, with 10 bases lining up with TRBD1. Per the germline V gene, CDR1 is SGDLS and CDR2 is YYNGEE. The CDR3 is 15 residues long. V dropped 0 bases and J dropped 4; count of bases not matched to a gene: 1. CDR3 in DNA: TGTGCCAGCAGCGTAGCGGACAGGGGGGGAAACACCATATATTTT. Protein product: CASSVADRGGNTIYF.